The 3 T cell receptor beta chains given below trace back to one sample, sequenced in a study of T cells after yellow fever vaccination. One entry per CDR3 protein results from TCRdb running MiXCR on the 5' RACE reads. The sample contains some 150,000 distinct CDR3 sequences, over 7% of which appear only once. The sequencing here drew on CD8+ T cells sorted from PBMCs, taken 45 days after the yellow fever booster vaccination. The receptors come from a man aged 18 to 35 who received the YFV17D yellow fever vaccine.

This clonotype was found many times. This chain connects TRBV27 to TRBJ2-7, with 11 nucleotides matching TRBD2. The CDR3 length is 16 residues. Germline lookup yields CDR1 MNHEY and CDR2 SMNVEV (reference sequence). V shed 8 bases, J shed 0 bases, and the junction held 9 bases outside the gene matches. The CDR3 nucleotides are TGTGCCAGCGCATCCGGGCTAGCGGGGGGCTCCTACGAGCAGTACGTC. Its protein product is CASASGLAGGSYEQYV.

This clonotype was counted between two and nine times. The chain uses TRBV5-1 and TRBJ2-2; D remains unclear. There are 14 residues in the CDR3. Germline V lookup: CDR1 SGHRS, CDR2 YFSETQ. The V and J ends lost 0 bases and 2 bases respectively, with 5 bases between them. The CDR3 region is CASSLGHNTGELFF. In DNA, the CDR3 is TGCGCCAGCAGCTTGGGACATAACACCGGGGAGCTGTTTTTT.

Only a few counts were recorded for this clonotype. This chain joins TRBV20-1 and TRBJ2-2, with TRBD2 matching 10 bases. Germline lookup yields CDR1 DFQATT and CDR2 SNEGSKA (reference sequence). This CDR3 comprises 15 residues. V shed 0 bases and J 9 bases; nucleotides not matched to a gene: 7. The CDR3 region is CSARDPERGGRELFF. Written as DNA, the CDR3 is TGCAGTGCTAGAGATCCGGAGCGGGGGGGCCGGGAGCTGTTTTTT.